The clone carrying this T cell receptor (beta chain) was observed a handful of times. The record originates from a study of radiation and T cells in renal cell carcinoma. Assay: immunoSEQ multiplex PCR; the TCRdb copy retains only in-frame clones and omits some. Of about 24,000 clones in the sample, around 52% are singletons; the top ten hold 16%. Treatment in this sample: 15 Gy SBRT to primary tumor, nephrectomy 4 weeks later. Per the germline V gene, CDR1 is SGHRS and CDR2 is YFSETQ. The CDR3 spans 14 residues. With V trimmed by 3 bases and J by 1 base, 4 bases remained unmatched. The sequencing used tumor tissue, collected from a patient whose treatment included radiotherapy and nephrectomy. The J gene is TRBJ2-7, the V gene TRBV5-1; TRBD1 agrees at 7 bases. The sequence was obtained from a woman aged 50 to 60 with renal cell carcinoma. In nucleotides, the CDR3 is TGCGCCAGCAGCTCCCGGACAGGATCCTACGAGCAGTACTTC. This codes for CASSSRTGSYEQYF.